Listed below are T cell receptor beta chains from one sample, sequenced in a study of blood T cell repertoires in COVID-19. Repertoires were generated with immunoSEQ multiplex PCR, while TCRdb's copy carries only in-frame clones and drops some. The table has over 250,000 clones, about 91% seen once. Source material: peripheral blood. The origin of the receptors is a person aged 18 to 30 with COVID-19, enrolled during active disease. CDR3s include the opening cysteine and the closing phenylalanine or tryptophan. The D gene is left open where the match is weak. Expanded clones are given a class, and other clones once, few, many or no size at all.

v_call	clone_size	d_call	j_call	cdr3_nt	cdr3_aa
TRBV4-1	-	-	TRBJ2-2	TGCGCCAGCAGCCAAGTGTACGGAGGGTGGGAGCTGTTTTTT	CASSQVYGGWELFF
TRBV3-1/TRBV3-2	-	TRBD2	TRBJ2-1	TGTGCCAGCAGCCAGGTAGCGGGCCGCTCCTACAATGAGCAGTTCTTC	CASSQVAGRSYNEQFF
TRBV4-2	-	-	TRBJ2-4	TGTGCCAGCAGCCAAGAAGGAGCGCCGTGGGTCAAAAACATTCAGTACTTC	CASSQEGAPWVKNIQYF
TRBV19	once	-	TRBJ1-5	TGTGCCAGTAGTTGGGGGGGAAAGGGCAATCAGCCCCAGCATTTT	CASSWGGKGNQPQHF
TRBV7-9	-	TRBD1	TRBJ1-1	TGTGCCAGCAGCTACAGGGGGCAAATGGACACTGAAGCTTTCTTT	CASSYRGQMDTEAFF
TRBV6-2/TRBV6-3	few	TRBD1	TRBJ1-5	TGTGCCAGCAGTTCACGCCGGGACAGGGGCGGCCAGCCCCAGCATTTT	CASSSRRDRGGQPQHF
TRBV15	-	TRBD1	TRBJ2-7	TGTGCCACCAGCAGAGATCCCGGACAGGGGGCCTCCTACGAGCAGTACTTC	CATSRDPGQGASYEQYF
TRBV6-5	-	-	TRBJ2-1	TGTGCCAGCGGGAGACTACCAGGCCGTGAGCAGTTCTTC	CASGRLPGREQFF
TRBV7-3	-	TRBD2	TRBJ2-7	TGTGCCAGCAGCTTAATCCGGTTCTGGCGGCTAGCGGGAAGTTACGAGCAGTACTTC	CASSLIRFWRLAGSYEQYF
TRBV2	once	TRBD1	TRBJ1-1	TGTGCCAGCAGTGAGAACAGGGGACTGAACACTGAAGCTTTCTTT	CASSENRGLNTEAFF
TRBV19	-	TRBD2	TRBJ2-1	TGTGCCAGTAGTATAGGGGGGGGTTACAATGAGCAGTTCTTC	CASSIGGGYNEQFF
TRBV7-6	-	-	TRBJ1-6	TGTGCCAGCAGCTTAAGCCCAGGGTCACCCCTCCACTTT	CASSLSPGSPLHF
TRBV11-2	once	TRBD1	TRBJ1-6	TGTGCCAGCAGTTCCGGACAGGGGGCAGACAATTCACCCCTCCACTTT	CASSSGQGADNSPLHF
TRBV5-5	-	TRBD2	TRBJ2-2	TGTGCCAGCAGCTTGGATCTAGCGGGAAGACCCGGGGAGCTGTTTTTT	CASSLDLAGRPGELFF
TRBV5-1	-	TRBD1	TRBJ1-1	TGCGCCAGCAGCCAGGGACAGCCGAACACTGAAGCTTTCTTT	CASSQGQPNTEAFF
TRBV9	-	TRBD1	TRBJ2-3	TGTGCCAGCAGCGATAGCCGGGACAGGGCAACAGATACGCAGTATTTT	CASSDSRDRATDTQYF
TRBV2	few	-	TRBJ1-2	TGTGCCAGCAGGGGGCCCAGGGACTGGAACGGCTACACCTTC	CASRGPRDWNGYTF
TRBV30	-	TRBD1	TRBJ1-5	TGTGCCTGGAGTGTACAGGGGGGGCAGCCCCAGCATTTT	CAWSVQGGQPQHF
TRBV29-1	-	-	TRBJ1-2	TGCAGCGTTGATGGGGAGGCGGGGAACTATGGCTACACCTTC	CSVDGEAGNYGYTF
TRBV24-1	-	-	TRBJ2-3	TGTGCCACCAGTGCTCCTAACACAGATACGCAGTATTTT	CATSAPNTDTQYF
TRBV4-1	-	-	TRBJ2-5	TGCGCCAGCAGCCAGACAGATATCCAAGAGACCCAGTACTTC	CASSQTDIQETQYF
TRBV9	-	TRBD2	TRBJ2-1	TGTGCCAGCAGCGCGACTAGCGGGTTTTACAATGAGCAGTTCTTC	CASSATSGFYNEQFF
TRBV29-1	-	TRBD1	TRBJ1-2	TGCAGCGTCGGAGGGACAGGGGAATGGGGCTACACCTTC	CSVGGTGEWGYTF
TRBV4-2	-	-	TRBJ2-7	TGTGCCAGCAGCCAAGATCACGGGAGCTCCTACGAGCAGTACTTC	CASSQDHGSSYEQYF
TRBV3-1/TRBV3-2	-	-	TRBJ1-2	TGTGCCAGCAGCCAGCTGGGCTCCTATGGCTACACCTTC	CASSQLGSYGYTF
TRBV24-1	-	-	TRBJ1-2	TGTGCCACCAGTAGACAGGACTATGGCTACACCTTC	CATSRQDYGYTF
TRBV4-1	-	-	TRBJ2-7	TGCGCCAGCAGCCAAGACATCTCCTACGAGCAGTACTTC	CASSQDISYEQYF
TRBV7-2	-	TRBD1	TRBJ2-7	TGTGCCAGCAGCCCCCGACAGGGTTCGAGCTCCTACGAGCAGTACTTC	CASSPRQGSSSYEQYF
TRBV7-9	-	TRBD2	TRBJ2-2	TGTGCCAGCATGCTAGCGGGAGGGCCTTACACCGGGGAGCTGTTTTTT	CASMLAGGPYTGELFF
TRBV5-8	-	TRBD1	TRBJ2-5	TGTGCCAGCAGATTTACAGGGGGAAGAGAGACCCAGTACTTC	CASRFTGGRETQYF
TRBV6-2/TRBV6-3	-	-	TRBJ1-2	TGTGCCAGCAGTGCCGACAGCTATGGCTACACCTTC	CASSADSYGYTF
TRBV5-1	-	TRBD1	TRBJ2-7	TGCGCCAGCAGCCCGACAGGGACAGGGGGCACCTACGAGCAGTACTTC	CASSPTGTGGTYEQYF
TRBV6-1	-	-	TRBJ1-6	TGTGCCAGCAGTGAAGCGACAGAGACACCCCTCCACTTT	CASSEATETPLHF
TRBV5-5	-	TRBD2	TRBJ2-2	TGTGCCAGCACCACTAGAGCGGGAGGGGGGACCGGGGAGCTGTTTTTT	CASTTRAGGGTGELFF
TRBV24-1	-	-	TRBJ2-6	TGTGCCACCAGTGAGCAGGCTTCGGCTGGGGCCAACGTCCTGACTTTC	CATSEQASAGANVLTF
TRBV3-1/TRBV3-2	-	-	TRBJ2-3	TGTGCCAGCAGCCCACGATTGGAGCGAGGCACAGATACGCAGTATTTT	CASSPRLERGTDTQYF
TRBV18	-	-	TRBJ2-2	TGTGCCAGCTCACCCATTAGCGGAACGAACACCGGGGAGCTGTTTTTT	CASSPISGTNTGELFF
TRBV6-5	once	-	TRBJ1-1	TGTGCCAGCAGTTACTCCAGGATGACTGAAGCTTTCTTT	CASSYSRMTEAFF